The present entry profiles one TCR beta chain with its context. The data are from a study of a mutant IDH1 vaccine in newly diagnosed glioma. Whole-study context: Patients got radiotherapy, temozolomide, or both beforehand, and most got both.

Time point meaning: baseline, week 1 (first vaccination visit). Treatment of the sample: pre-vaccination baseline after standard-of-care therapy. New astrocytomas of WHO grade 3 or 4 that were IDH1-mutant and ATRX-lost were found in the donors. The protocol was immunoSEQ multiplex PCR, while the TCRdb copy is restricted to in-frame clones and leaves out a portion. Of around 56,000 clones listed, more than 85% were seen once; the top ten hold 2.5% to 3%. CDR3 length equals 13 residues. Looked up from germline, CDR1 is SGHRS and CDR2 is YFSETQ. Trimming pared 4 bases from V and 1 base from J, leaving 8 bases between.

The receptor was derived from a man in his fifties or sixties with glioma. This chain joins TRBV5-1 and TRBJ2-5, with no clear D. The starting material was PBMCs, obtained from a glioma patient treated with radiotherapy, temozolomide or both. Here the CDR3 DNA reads TGCGCCAGCAGCGTCCCGGCCCAAGAGACCCAGTACTTC. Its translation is CASSVPAQETQYF.